The 21 T cell receptor beta chains presented below share a single source sample, sequenced in a study of beta chain features in type 1 diabetes. TCRB transcripts that were expressed got sequenced, as all of the isolated RNA had been reverse transcribed. Sequenced by immunoSEQ multiplex PCR; TCRdb stores in-frame clones only, minus some. The sample shows under 950,000 clones, 17% of them seen only once. Material for sequencing was naive CD4+ T cells from blood. These receptors originate from a woman aged 18-29 years in good health.

This clone has only a few counts. V usage is TRBV28 and J usage is TRBJ2-7; possible D gene TRBD2, 5 bases. Germline V CDR1 and CDR2: MDHEN, SYDVKM. The CDR3 consists of 14 residues. V lost 5 bases, J lost 0 bases, and 11 bases lay in between. The CDR3 DNA reads TGTGCCAGCAGTCCACCGGGATCCTCCTACGAGCAGTACTTC. Protein: CASSPPGSSYEQYF. The full variable domain, rest sourced from reference TRBV28 and TRBJ2-7, is DVKVTQSSRYLVKRTGEKVFLECVQDMDHENMFWYRQDPGLGLRLIYFSYDVKMKEKGDIPEGYSVSREKKERFSLILESASTNQTSMYLCASSPPGSSYEQYFGPGTRLTVT.

This clone was counted a few times. Other DNA sequences in this specimen translate into the identical CDR3. This chain joins TRBV29-1 and TRBJ2-5, with 12 bases fitting TRBD2. Losses at the gene ends were 3 bases for V and 2 bases for J; bases not matched to a gene: 1. The germline V gene has CDR1 SQVTM and CDR2 ANQGSEA. This CDR3 contains 14 residues. The CDR3 loop reads CSVDGTSGQETQYF. The CDR3 DNA follows: TGCAGCGTTGACGGGACTAGCGGGCAAGAGACCCAGTACTTC.

For this clone: The identical CDR3 is also encoded by other nucleotide sequences in the sample. J is TRBJ1-3 and V is TRBV7-2; D is perhaps TRBD1 (6 bases). Trimming shortened V by 5 bases and J by 7 bases, and 12 bases separated the two germline ends. Germline assignment: CDR1 SGHTA and CDR2 FQGNSA. This CDR3 contains 13 residues. Here the CDR3 reads CASSPQGGNTIYF. Written as DNA, the CDR3 is TGTGCCAGCAGCCCACAGGGTGGGAACACCATATATTTT.

This clone was seen more than once but under ten times. The same CDR3 also results from other DNA sequences found in this sample. The chain links TRBV2 to TRBJ2-3; D is unclear. Germline values: CDR1 SNHLY, CDR2 FYNNEI. V was clipped by 4 bases and J by 0 bases, with 8 bases between them. CDR3 size: 14 residues. The CDR3 DNA sequence: TGTGCCAGCAGTGTGGAGCGTAGCACAGATACGCAGTATTTT. Translating gives CASSVERSTDTQYF.

This clone came up a few times. DNA for the CDR3: TGTGCCAGCAGCTTCCGGCTAGCGGACTACAATGAGCAGTTCTTC. Its translation: CASSFRLADYNEQFF. The chain is built from TRBV7-2 and TRBJ2-1, with 7 bases lining up with TRBD2. The CDR3 sequence is 15 residues long. Trimming took 3 bases from V and 3 from J; bases not matched to a gene: 5. CDR1 is SGHTA, CDR2 FQGNSA, per germline.

This clone was seen a handful of times. The same CDR3 is also encoded by other DNA sequences in this sample. The chain has TRBV28 and TRBJ1-2; the D is unclear. Deletions cut 7 bases from V and 4 bases from J, with 7 bases between. The CDR3 length is 11 residues. Germline V gene sequence: CDR1 MDHEN, CDR2 SYDVKM. The chain's CDR3 is CASTLGYGYTF. In DNA form, the CDR3 reads TGTGCCAGCACGCTGGGCTATGGCTACACCTTC.

The chain joins TRBV5-4 to TRBJ1-3, with no clear D. Trimming pared 0 bases from V and 3 bases from J, leaving 7 bases between. The CDR3 sequence is 14 residues long. CDR1 and CDR2 from the germline V gene are SGHNT and YYREEE (reference sequence). The CDR3 DNA reads TGTGCCAGCAGCTTGGAGGGTCTTGGAAACACCATATATTTT. Amino acids: CASSLEGLGNTIYF.

The V and J genes are TRBV7-9 and TRBJ2-6, with D hard to call. V lost 5 bases and J 0 bases, leaving 5 bases between the germline ends. Germline lookup yields CDR1 SEHNR and CDR2 FQNEAQ (reference sequence). The CDR3 consists of 14 residues. The CDR3 sequence is CASSGNSGANVLTF. The CDR3 DNA is TGTGCCAGCAGCGGGAACTCTGGGGCCAACGTCCTGACTTTC.

This clone was seen only a few times. This chain joins TRBV28 and TRBJ2-2, with 8 bases fitting TRBD2. The germline V gene has CDR1 MDHEN and CDR2 SYDVKM. The CDR3 has 13 residues. Germline trimming cut 6 bases from V and 9 bases from J; bases unmatched to any gene: 6. The CDR3 loop is CASSRSGTRELFF. CDR3 nucleotides: TGTGCCAGCAGCCGTAGCGGGACCCGGGAGCTGTTTTTT.

This clone was observed a few times. The chain uses TRBV4-3 and TRBJ2-3, with 7 bases fitting TRBD1. The CDR3 covers 16 residues. Germline CDR1 LGHNA, CDR2 YSLEER. With 4 bases clipped from V and 0 bases from J, the junction kept 7 bases outside the gene matches. The CDR3 protein is CASSPQGQPSTDTQYF. Written as DNA, the CDR3 is TGCGCCAGCAGCCCACAGGGACAGCCCAGCACAGATACGCAGTATTTT.

The chain combines TRBV15 with TRBJ2-5; 8 nucleotides align to TRBD1. The DNA end is a closer match to TRBJ2-7, so the J assignment may be wrong. Germline lookup yields CDR1 LNHNV and CDR2 YYDKDF (reference sequence). This CDR3 is 14 amino acids long. CDR3 amino acids: CATSLRTGPYEQYF. CDR3 bases: TGTGCCACCAGCCTCAGGACAGGGCCCTACGAGCAGTACTTC.

This clone was counted between two and nine times. The CDR3 DNA follows: TGTGCCAGCAGCGTAGGGACGGGAAACACCATATATTTT. Translated: CASSVGTGNTIYF. This chain connects TRBV9 to TRBJ1-3; D is uncertain. The CDR3 spans 13 residues. CDR1 is SGDLS and CDR2 is YYNGEE in the germline V gene. Trimming removed 0 bases at V and 4 bases at J, with 5 bases between.

This clone came up a few times. The chain uses TRBV7-2 and TRBJ1-5; tentative D call: TRBD1 (5 bases). Trimming shortened V by 5 bases and J by 4 bases, and 12 bases separated the two germline ends. The CDR3 contains 14 residues. CDR1 SGHTA and CDR2 FQGNSA come from the germline V gene. For the CDR3, the DNA is TGTGCCAGCAGCCAGGGAAGGGTAAATCAGCCCCAGCATTTT. Its translation is CASSQGRVNQPQHF.

This clone was seen only a few times. The chain combines TRBV6-5 with TRBJ2-7; D perhaps matches TRBD1 (5 bases). V was trimmed by 0 bases and J by 3 bases, leaving 12 bases between them. This CDR3 comprises 15 residues. CDR1 is MNHEY and CDR2 is SVGAGI in the germline V gene. The CDR3 here is CASSYSPRQLYEQYF. CDR3 nucleotide sequence: TGTGCCAGCAGTTACTCTCCGAGACAGCTCTACGAGCAGTACTTC.

This clone was observed a few times. The gene calls are TRBV7-9 and TRBJ2-7, with D possibly matching TRBD2 (5 bases). The V and J ends lost 0 bases and 4 bases respectively, with 10 bases between them. Per the germline V gene, CDR1 is SEHNR and CDR2 is FQNEAQ (reference sequence). This CDR3 is 14 amino acids long. This chain's CDR3 is CASSLAVPGYEQYF. CDR3 sequence (DNA): TGTGCCAGCAGCTTAGCGGTCCCGGGGTACGAGCAGTACTTC.

The chain has TRBV14 and TRBJ2-5, with TRBD2 matching 11 bases. Germline V lookup: CDR1 SGHDN, CDR2 FVKESK. This CDR3 has 16 residues. Losses at the gene ends were 3 bases for V and 9 bases for J; bases not matched to a gene: 12. The DNA for the CDR3 is TGTGCCAGCAGCCAGGGACTAGCGGTGTCTAAGGGAGCCCAGTACTTC. Protein product: CASSQGLAVSKGAQYF.

In the case of this clone: The sample holds other DNA sequences that translate to the same CDR3. This chain joins TRBV29-1 and TRBJ2-1, with TRBD1 identical over 8 bases. This CDR3 contains 13 residues. Germline V gene data show CDR1 as SQVTM and CDR2 as ANQGSEA. Unmatched junction bases numbered 3, after V lost 1 base and J lost 7 bases. This CDR3 reads CSVEGQGRNEQFF. The CDR3 DNA sequence: TGCAGCGTTGAAGGACAGGGGAGGAATGAGCAGTTCTTC.

The chain couples TRBV18 to TRBJ1-4, with a weak D call TRBD1 (5 bases). The CDR3 is 16 amino acids. Deletions cut 3 bases from V and 10 bases from J, with 21 bases between. Looked up from germline, CDR1 is KGHSH and CDR2 is LQKENI. The CDR3 DNA sequence: TGTGCCAGCTCACCGACTACAGGAAACCCTACGGGAAAACTGTTTTTT. It specifies CASSPTTGNPTGKLFF.

Remarks on this clone: The junction departs from germline at one end; a sequencing error may be responsible. The genes are TRBV11-2 and TRBJ2-1, with TRBD1 identical over 9 bases. This CDR3 region has 16 residues. Germline CDR1 reads SGHAT; CDR2 reads FQNNGV. CDR3 protein: CASSLGPGTGTNEQFF. Here the CDR3 DNA reads TGTGCCAGCAGTTTAGGGCCCGGGACAGGGACCAATGAGCAGTTCTTC.

The gene calls are TRBV9 and TRBJ2-2, with D tentatively TRBD1 (6 bases). V was trimmed by 0 bases and J by 7 bases, leaving 13 bases between them. The CDR3 length is 15 residues. Germline assignment: CDR1 SGDLS and CDR2 YYNGEE. Here the CDR3 reads CASSVAAQGNGELFF. In nucleotides, the CDR3 is TGTGCCAGCAGCGTAGCTGCACAGGGTAACGGGGAGCTGTTTTTT.

The gene calls are TRBV20-1 and TRBJ2-1, with D maybe TRBD2 (5 bases). CDR3 length: 10 amino acids. Germline assignment: CDR1 DFQATT and CDR2 SNEGSKA (reference sequence). The CDR3 sequence is CSIRIASQFF. CDR3 coding DNA: TGCAGCATCCGTATAGCGTCTCAGTTCTTC.